These 12 T cell receptor beta chains were all obtained from the same sample, sequenced in a study of Ad26.COV2.S vaccination and SARS-CoV-2 variants. The assay was immunoSEQ multiplex PCR, and TCRdb's table has in-frame clones only and misses some. The repertoire includes approximately 360,000 clones, about 83% of them detected once, and about 8% sits in the top ten. Sample treatment: 19 received Ad26.COV2.S at low or high dose, single or two shots; about 5 received placebo; per-sample allocation not given. On day 63 after the first injection, vaccine and placebo recipients gave samples. The material sequenced was peripheral blood, taken in a trial of Ad26.COV2.S vaccine versus placebo. These TCRs come from a person aged 18 to 59 who received the Ad26.COV2.S COVID-19 vaccine or a placebo.

This rearrangement joins TRBV18 to TRBJ2-7; TRBD2 matches 11 bases. CDR1 is KGHSH and CDR2 is LQKENI in the germline V gene. J gave up 7 bases and V 0 bases, and 8 bases lay outside the gene matches. The CDR3 spans 16 residues. In DNA, the CDR3 is TGTGCCAGCTCACCACCGGGACTAGCGGCCGAAGGGGAGCAGTACTTC. As protein: CASSPPGLAAEGEQYF. The variable domain in full, completed from reference TRBV18 and TRBJ2-7, reads NAGVMQNPRHLVRRRGQEARLRCSPMKGHSHVYWYRQLPEEGLKFMVYLQKENIIDESGMPKERFSAEFPKEGPSILRIQQVVRGDSAAYFCASSPPGLAAEGEQYFGPGTRLTVT.

The V and J genes are TRBV7-2 and TRBJ1-6, with D possibly being TRBD1 (5 bases). Germline CDR1 reads SGHTA; CDR2 reads FQGNSA. Trimming removed 4 bases at V and 8 bases at J, with 18 bases between. This CDR3 has 16 residues. CDR3 residues: CASSWSQATYHSPLHF. CDR3 nucleotides: TGTGCCAGCAGCTGGTCACAGGCCACATACCATTCACCCCTCCACTTT. Based on the CDR3 plus reference TRBV7-2 and TRBJ1-6, the full variable domain is GAGVSQSPSNKVTEKGKDVELRCDPISGHTALYWYRQSLGQGLEFLIYFQGNSAPDKSGLPSDRFSAERTGGSVSTLTIQRTQQEDSAVYLCASSWSQATYHSPLHFGNGTRLTVT.

V usage is TRBV11-3 and J usage is TRBJ1-4; TRBD1 might be the D (5 bases). This CDR3 is built from 13 residues. Germline V lookup: CDR1 SGHNT, CDR2 YENEEA. V was clipped by 6 bases and J by 4 bases, with 9 bases between them. The DNA for the CDR3 is TGTGCCAGCAGTCCGACAGTTAATGAAAAACTGTTTTTT. It encodes CASSPTVNEKLFF.

This sequence joins TRBV7-3 and TRBJ2-1, with D maybe TRBD2 (6 bases). Looked up from germline, CDR1 is SGHTA and CDR2 is FQGTGA. The CDR3 is made up of 15 amino acids. Deletions cut 5 bases from V and 3 bases from J, with 14 bases between. CDR3 in DNA: TGTGCCAGCAGCCCGATAGCGGACTACTACAATGAGCAGTTCTTC. Residues: CASSPIADYYNEQFF. Looking up the rest from reference TRBV7-3 and TRBJ2-1 gives the full variable domain: GAGVSQTPSNKVTEKGKYVELRCDPISGHTALYWYRQSLGQGPEFLIYFQGTGAADDSGLPNDRFFAVRPEGSVSTLKIQRTERGDSAVYLCASSPIADYYNEQFFGPGTRLTVL.

The chain recombines TRBV2 with TRBJ1-2; D perhaps matches TRBD1 (6 bases). There are 18 residues in the CDR3. CDR1 is SNHLY and CDR2 is FYNNEI in the germline V gene. V shed 8 bases and J shed 0 bases, with 25 bases lying between them. CDR3 in DNA: TGTGCCAGCCGTCCTCGGGAGGGACACGGTTTAGCTAACTATGGCTACACCTTC. Its protein is CASRPREGHGLANYGYTF. Full variable domain (outside the CDR3, taken from reference TRBV2 and TRBJ1-2): EPEVTQTPSHQVTQMGQEVILRCVPISNHLYFYWYRQILGQKVEFLVSFYNNEISEKSEIFDDQFSVERPDGSNFTLKIRSTKLEDSAMYFCASRPREGHGLANYGYTFGSGTRLTVV.

The rearrangement uses TRBV5-6 and TRBJ1-1; no clear D gene. The V and J ends lost 4 bases and 3 bases respectively, with 10 bases between them. In germline, CDR1 is SGHDT, CDR2 YYEEEE. This CDR3 is built from 13 residues. The CDR3 loop reads CASSLWRHTEAFF. The CDR3 DNA reads TGTGCCAGCAGCCTTTGGAGGCACACTGAAGCTTTCTTT.

This chain connects TRBV29-1 to TRBJ2-3; possibly TRBD1 for D (5 bases). V lost 2 bases, J lost 2 bases, and 17 bases lay in between. CDR1 and CDR2 from the germline V gene are SQVTM and ANQGSEA. CDR3 length: 16 amino acids. DNA for the CDR3: TGCAGCGTTGAAAAGGGGTTCACAGGCAACACAGATACGCAGTATTTT. This codes for CSVEKGFTGNTDTQYF.

The rearrangement links TRBV19 to TRBJ1-1; 7 bases fit TRBD1. This CDR3 spans 12 amino acids. Unmatched junction bases numbered 5, after V lost 2 bases and J lost 11 bases. Germline values: CDR1 LNHDA, CDR2 SQIVND (reference sequence). The CDR3 DNA reads as TGTGCCAGTAGTATACGTTCAGGGGGGGCTTTCTTT. This sequence encodes CASSIRSGGAFF.

The table lists this clone with a few counts. This chain links TRBV19 with TRBJ1-5; D is ambiguous. The CDR3 sequence is 16 residues long. V shed 3 bases and J shed 3 bases, with 15 bases lying between them. Germline CDR1 is LNHDA and CDR2 is SQIVND (reference sequence). CDR3 in amino acids: CASSIPGTVINQPQHF. In DNA, the CDR3 is TGTGCCAGTAGTATCCCCGGAACAGTGATCAATCAGCCCCAGCATTTT.

The chain employs TRBV4-1 and TRBJ2-7; possible D gene TRBD1, 5 bases. Germline CDR1 is MGHRA and CDR2 is YSYEKL. The CDR3 has 15 amino acids. V lost 1 base, J lost 7 bases, and 17 bases lay in between. As DNA, the CDR3 is TGCGCCAGCAGCCAAGTGACAGACCAAGGGGTGGAGCAGTACTTC. This codes for CASSQVTDQGVEQYF.

The chain employs TRBV6-2 or TRBV6-3 and TRBJ1-5; D is possibly TRBD1 (5 bases). The V gene lost 4 bases and the J gene lost 2 bases, with 12 bases spanning the gap. From germline, CDR1 is MNHEY and CDR2 SVGEGT. The CDR3 has 15 residues. This CDR3 is CASSFAGGGNQPQHF. The DNA for the CDR3 is TGTGCCAGCAGTTTTGCCGGGGGGGGCAATCAGCCCCAGCATTTT.

The chain is built from TRBV21-1 and TRBJ2-5; TRBD2, the table's D call, lacks a check against the DNA. TRBV21-1 is marked as a pseudogene. The CDR3 spans 15 residues. The CDR3 bases are TGTGCCAGCAGCACGTCTAGCGGGGGGGCAGAGACCCAGTACTTC. Translating gives CASSTSSGGAETQYF.